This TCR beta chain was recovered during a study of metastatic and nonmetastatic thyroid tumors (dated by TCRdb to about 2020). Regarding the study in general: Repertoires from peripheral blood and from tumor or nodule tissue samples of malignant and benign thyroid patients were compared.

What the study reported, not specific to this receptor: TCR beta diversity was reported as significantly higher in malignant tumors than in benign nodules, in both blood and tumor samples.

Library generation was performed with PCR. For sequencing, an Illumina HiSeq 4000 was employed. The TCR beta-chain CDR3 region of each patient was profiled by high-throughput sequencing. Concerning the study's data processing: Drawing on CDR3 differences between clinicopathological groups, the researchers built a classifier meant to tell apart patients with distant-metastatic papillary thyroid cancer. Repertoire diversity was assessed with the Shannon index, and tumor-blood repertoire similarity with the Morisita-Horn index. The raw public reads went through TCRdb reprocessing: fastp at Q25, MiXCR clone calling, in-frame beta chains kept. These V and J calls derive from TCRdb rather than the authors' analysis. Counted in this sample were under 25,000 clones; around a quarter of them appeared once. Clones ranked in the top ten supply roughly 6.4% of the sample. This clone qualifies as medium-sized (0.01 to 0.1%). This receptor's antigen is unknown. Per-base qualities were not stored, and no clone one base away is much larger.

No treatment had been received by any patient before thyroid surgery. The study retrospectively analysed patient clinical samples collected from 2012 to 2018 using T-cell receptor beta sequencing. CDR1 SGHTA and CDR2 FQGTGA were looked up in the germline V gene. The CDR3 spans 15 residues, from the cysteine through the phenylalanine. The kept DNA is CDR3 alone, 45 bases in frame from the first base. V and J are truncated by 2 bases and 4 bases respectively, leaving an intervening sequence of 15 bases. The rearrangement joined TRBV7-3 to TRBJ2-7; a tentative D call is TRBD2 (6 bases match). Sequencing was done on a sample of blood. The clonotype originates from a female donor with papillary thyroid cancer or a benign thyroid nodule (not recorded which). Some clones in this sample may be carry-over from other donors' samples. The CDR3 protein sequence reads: CASSLFIGSTYEQYF. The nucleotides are TGTGCCAGCAGCTTATTCATCGGGAGCACATACGAGCAGTACTTC.